Listed below are T cell receptor beta chains from one sample, sequenced in a study of T cells in Graves' hyperthyroidism and ophthalmopathy. TCRdb reprocessed the multiplex PCR reads with MiXCR, giving one entry per CDR3 protein. The table has about 610,000 distinct CDR3 sequences, about a sixth seen once. Sequencing used blood. These receptors originate from a woman aged 40 to 55 with Graves' ophthalmopathy. Both conserved end residues are trimmed from each CDR3. Fields, in order: CDR3 length, V gene, CDR3 protein.

14,TRBV6-1,ASSFPGTGRPGEQY
14,TRBV6-1,ASSDLSGELGTEAF
13,TRBV10-2,ASREGLAMSYEQY
10,TRBV6-1,ASPNTQETQY
10,TRBV19,ASSRLGGEAF
12,TRBV5-1,ASSVSPPNYGYT
12,TRBV2,TSSLQGNTGELF
13,TRBV20-1,SARDAGTVNEKLF
11,TRBV30,AWSTSSGNTIY
13,TRBV3-1,ASSQGDRDADTQY
12,TRBV20-1,SARQGRSDTEAF
13,TRBV11-2,ASSPFMGYKDTQY
13,TRBV28,ASSLGGGGPHEQY
11,TRBV27,ASSDTTRGEQF
12,TRBV7-3,ASARGSFTDTQY
12,TRBV7-8,ASSLRRGHEKLF
13,TRBV11-2,ASSLLSGTGYEQY
12,TRBV28,ASSFTEGPQPQH
13,TRBV7-9,ASSLVGVVGTEAF
11,TRBV11-2,ASSKESSYEQY
13,TRBV20-1,SARVMGGRTGELF
13,TRBV6-5,ASSYSSGSNYGYT
15,TRBV20-1,SARDTSGRPFQETQY
10,TRBV28,ASSLWGGEQY
14,TRBV3-1,ASSRNGLAGAHEQF
12,TRBV4-1,ASSNRDREDTIY
11,TRBV11-2,ASSLEGKLEAF
15,TRBV27,ASSLSINVGTRSRAF
11,TRBV6-1,ASSKGGVTEAF